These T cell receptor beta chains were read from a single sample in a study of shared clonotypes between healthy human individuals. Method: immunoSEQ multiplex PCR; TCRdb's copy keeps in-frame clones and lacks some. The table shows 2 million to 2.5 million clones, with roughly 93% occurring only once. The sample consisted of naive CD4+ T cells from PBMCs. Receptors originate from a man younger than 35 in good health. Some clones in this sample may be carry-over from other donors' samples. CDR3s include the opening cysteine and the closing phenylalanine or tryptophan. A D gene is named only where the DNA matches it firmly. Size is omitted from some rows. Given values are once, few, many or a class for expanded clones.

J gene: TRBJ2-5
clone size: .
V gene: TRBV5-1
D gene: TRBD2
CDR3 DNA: TGCGCCAGCAGCATCACTAGCGGGGGCTCACAAGAGACCCAGTACTTC
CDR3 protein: CASSITSGGSQETQYF

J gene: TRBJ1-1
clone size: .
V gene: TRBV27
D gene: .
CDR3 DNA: TGTGCCAGCAGTTTACTCCCCGAGGGGGACACTGAAGCTTTCTTT
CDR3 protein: CASSLLPEGDTEAFF

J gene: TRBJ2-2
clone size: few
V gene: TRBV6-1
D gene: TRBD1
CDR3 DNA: TGTGCCAGCAGGACGGGACAGGGGTTAACCGGGGAGCTGTTTTTT
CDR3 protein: CASRTGQGLTGELFF

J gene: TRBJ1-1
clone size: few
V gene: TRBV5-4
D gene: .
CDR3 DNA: TGTGCCAGCAGCGGCTTGGGTTTAGCGAACACTGAAGCTTTCTTT
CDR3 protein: CASSGLGLANTEAFF

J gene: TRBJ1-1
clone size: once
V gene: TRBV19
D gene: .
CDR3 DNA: TGTGCCAGCTCGACCACCACGGCCAAGGGAGGTCGGGACACTGAAGCTTTCTTT
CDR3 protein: CASSTTTAKGGRDTEAFF

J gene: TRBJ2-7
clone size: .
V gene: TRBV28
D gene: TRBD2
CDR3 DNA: TGTGCCAGCAGGAAGGCGGGAGGGTCCTACGAGCAGTACTTC
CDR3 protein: CASRKAGGSYEQYF

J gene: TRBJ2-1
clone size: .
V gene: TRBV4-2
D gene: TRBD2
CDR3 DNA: TGTGCCAGCAGCAATTTAGCGGGTAACAACAATGAGCAGTTCTTC
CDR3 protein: CASSNLAGNNNEQFF

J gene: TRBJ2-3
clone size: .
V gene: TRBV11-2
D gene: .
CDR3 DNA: TGTGCCAGCAGCTTCCTACCCTATGGCACAGATACGCAGTATTTT
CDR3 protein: CASSFLPYGTDTQYF

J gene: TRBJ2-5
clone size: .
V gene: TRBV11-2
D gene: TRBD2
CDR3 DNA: TGTGCCAGCAGCTTCGGCTTGCGGGAGGTCCCAGAGACCCAGTACTTC
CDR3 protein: CASSFGLREVPETQYF

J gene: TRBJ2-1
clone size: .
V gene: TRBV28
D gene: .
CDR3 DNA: TGTGCCAGCAGTGCCCTAGCCGGGCTGAGCTCCTACAATGAGCAGTTCTTC
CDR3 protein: CASSALAGLSSYNEQFF

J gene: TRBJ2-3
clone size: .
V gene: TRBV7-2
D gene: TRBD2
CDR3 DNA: TGTGCCAGCAGCTTACGGTACCTAGCGGGTTCCGATACGCAGTATTTT
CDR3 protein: CASSLRYLAGSDTQYF

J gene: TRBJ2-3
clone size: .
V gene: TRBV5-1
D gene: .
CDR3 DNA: TGCGCCAGCAGCTTGAGGGCGGTGAGCACAGATACGCAGTATTTT
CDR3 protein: CASSLRAVSTDTQYF

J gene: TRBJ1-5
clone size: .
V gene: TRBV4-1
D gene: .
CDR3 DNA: TGCGCCAGCAGCCAAGTCTACGGCACGCCCCAGCATTTT
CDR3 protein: CASSQVYGTPQHF

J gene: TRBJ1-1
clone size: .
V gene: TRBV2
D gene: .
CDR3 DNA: TGTGCCAGCATAAGGTGGGCAGAAGAACAAGCTTTCTTT
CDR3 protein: CASIRWAEEQAFF

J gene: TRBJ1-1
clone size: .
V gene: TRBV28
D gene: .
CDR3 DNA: TGTGCCAGCAGTTTACGGCAGGGTGGGAACACTGAAGCTTTCTTT
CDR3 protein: CASSLRQGGNTEAFF

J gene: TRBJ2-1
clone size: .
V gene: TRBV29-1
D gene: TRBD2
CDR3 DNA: TGCAGCGTTGGACTAGCGGACCTTTATTACAATGAGCAGTTCTTC
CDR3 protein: CSVGLADLYYNEQFF

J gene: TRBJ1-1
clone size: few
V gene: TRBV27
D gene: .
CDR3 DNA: TGTGCCAGCAGTTTTGACAGGTGGAACACTGAAGCTTTCTTT
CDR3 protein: CASSFDRWNTEAFF

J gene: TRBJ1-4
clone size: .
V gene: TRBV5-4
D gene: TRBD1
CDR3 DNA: TGTGCCAGCAGCCTGGGGACAGGGATTGAAAAACTGTTTTTT
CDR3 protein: CASSLGTGIEKLFF

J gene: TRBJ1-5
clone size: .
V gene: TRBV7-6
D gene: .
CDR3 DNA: TGTGCCAGCAGCTTAGCAACTAATCAGCCCCAGCATTTT
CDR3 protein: CASSLATNQPQHF

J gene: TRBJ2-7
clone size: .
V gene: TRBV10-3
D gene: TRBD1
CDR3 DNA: TGTGCCATCAGGACATTGGGACAGGACCCTCGGGAGCAGTACTTC
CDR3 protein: CAIRTLGQDPREQYF

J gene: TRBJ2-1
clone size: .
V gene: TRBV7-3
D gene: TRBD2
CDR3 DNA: TGTGCCAGCAGCCTCGGGACTAGCGGGAGAGGTGAGCAGTTCTTC
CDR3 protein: CASSLGTSGRGEQFF

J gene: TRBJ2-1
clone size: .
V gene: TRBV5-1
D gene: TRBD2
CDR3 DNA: TGCGCCAGCAGCTACCTAGCGAGCGGGAGGGCCCTCACTGAGCAGTTCTTC
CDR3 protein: CASSYLASGRALTEQFF

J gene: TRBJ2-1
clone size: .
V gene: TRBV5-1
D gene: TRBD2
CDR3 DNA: TGCGCCAGCAGGACTAGCGCAAGCTCCTACAATGAGCAGTTCTTC
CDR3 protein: CASRTSASSYNEQFF

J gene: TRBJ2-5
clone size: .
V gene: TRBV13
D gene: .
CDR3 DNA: TGTGCCACCTCCCAGGGACCCGTAGAGACCCAGTACTTC
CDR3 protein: CATSQGPVETQYF

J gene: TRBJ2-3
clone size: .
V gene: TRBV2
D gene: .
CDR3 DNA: TGTGCCAGCAGCGAGGGACCCTACACAGATACGCAGTATTTT
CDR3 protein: CASSEGPYTDTQYF

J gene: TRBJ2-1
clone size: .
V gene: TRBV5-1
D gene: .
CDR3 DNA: TGCGCCAGCAGCTTGTATCCCGGGGCATACAATGAGCAGTTCTTC
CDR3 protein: CASSLYPGAYNEQFF

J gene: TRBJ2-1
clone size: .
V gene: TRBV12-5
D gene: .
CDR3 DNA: TGTGCTAGTGGTACGGACAAATTTGGCCCCTACAATGAGCAGTTCTTC
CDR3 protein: CASGTDKFGPYNEQFF

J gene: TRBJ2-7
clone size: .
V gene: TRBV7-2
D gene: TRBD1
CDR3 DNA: TGTGCCAGCTCCGGAGGAGGGGGACAGGGGGTTCGCGAGCAGTACTTC
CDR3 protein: CASSGGGGQGVREQYF

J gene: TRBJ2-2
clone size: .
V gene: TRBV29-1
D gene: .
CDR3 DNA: TGCAGCGTTGGGCTGCTGAACACCGGGGAGCTGTTTTTT
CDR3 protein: CSVGLLNTGELFF

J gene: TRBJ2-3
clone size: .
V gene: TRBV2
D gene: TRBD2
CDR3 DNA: TGTGCCAGCAGGGGGTGGCCTAGCGGGAGTTCAGATACGCAGTATTTT
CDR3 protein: CASRGWPSGSSDTQYF

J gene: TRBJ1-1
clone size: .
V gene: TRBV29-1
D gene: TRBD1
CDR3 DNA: TGCAGCGTTGAAGGCAAACAGGGGGCGAGCAACACTGAAGCTTTCTTT
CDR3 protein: CSVEGKQGASNTEAFF

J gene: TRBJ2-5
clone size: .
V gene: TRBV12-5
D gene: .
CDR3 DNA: TGTGCTAGTGGTTTGGAGCCATTGTGGGAGACCCAGTACTTC
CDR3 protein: CASGLEPLWETQYF

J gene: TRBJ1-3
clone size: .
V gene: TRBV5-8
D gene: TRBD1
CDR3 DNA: TGTGCCAGCAGCTTGGGCGGCAGGGGGCGAGGAAACACCATATATTTT
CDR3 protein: CASSLGGRGRGNTIYF

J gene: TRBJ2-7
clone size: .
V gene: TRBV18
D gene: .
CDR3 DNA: TGTGCCAGCTCACCCCGGTTTGCCCCGCAAGACGAGCAGTACTTC
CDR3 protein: CASSPRFAPQDEQYF

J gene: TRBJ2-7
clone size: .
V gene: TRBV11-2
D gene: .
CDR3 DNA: TGTGCCAGCAGCTTAGATCTCTATCAGAGCTCCTACGAGCAGTACTTC
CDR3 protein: CASSLDLYQSSYEQYF

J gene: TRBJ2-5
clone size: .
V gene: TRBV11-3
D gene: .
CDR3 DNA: TGTGCCAGCAGCTTAGCTGGGTCCCAAGAGACCCAGTACTTC
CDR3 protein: CASSLAGSQETQYF